This TCR beta chain was sequenced during a study of PD-L1 blockade in urothelial cancer. The templates were synthetic TCR analogs, and they were spiked into each PCR. Here immunoSEQ multiplex PCR was the method, and the copy in TCRdb shows in-frame clones only, minus some. The sample includes 70,000 to 90,000 clones, roughly 80% of them seen just once. It was locally advanced or metastatic urothelial carcinoma that patients had. In its sample, this clone was seen a few times. Looked up from germline, CDR1 is LNHDA and CDR2 is SQIVND (reference sequence). The junction had 14 bases not matched to a gene; V was cut back by 5 bases and J by 7 bases. There are 16 residues in the CDR3.

The clonotype was recovered from a man in his 70s with urothelial cancer. The chain employs TRBV19 and TRBJ2-1; TRBD1 aligns across 7 bases. The specimen was PBMCs, collected around atezolizumab (anti-PD-L1) treatment. The CDR3 DNA reads TGTGCCAGTAGTCCAAATGGACAGGCCGGATTAAATGAGCAGTTCTTC. Its translation: CASSPNGQAGLNEQFF.